A single TCR beta chain is shown here with its context. PCR amplification relied on 60 Vbeta primers (plus 13 Jbeta primers). Sequencing was performed with immunoSEQ multiplex PCR; in TCRdb, only in-frame clones are kept and a portion is missing. The table records 160,000 or so clones, more than 65% of them present only once. The data belong to a study of cytomegalovirus exposure and HLA in healthy donors. The sample was PBMCs. The receptor was isolated from a woman aged 45 to 65 in good health and CMV-seronegative.

This CDR3 is CASSYSGLINTEAFF. The CDR3 DNA follows: TGTGCCAGCAGTTACTCGGGACTAATTAACACTGAAGCTTTCTTT. V and J are TRBV6-5 and TRBJ1-1, with D possibly being TRBD1 (5 bases). Germline values: CDR1 MNHEY, CDR2 SVGAGI. This CDR3 is built from 15 residues. V gave up 0 bases and J gave up 2 bases, with 10 bases separating them.